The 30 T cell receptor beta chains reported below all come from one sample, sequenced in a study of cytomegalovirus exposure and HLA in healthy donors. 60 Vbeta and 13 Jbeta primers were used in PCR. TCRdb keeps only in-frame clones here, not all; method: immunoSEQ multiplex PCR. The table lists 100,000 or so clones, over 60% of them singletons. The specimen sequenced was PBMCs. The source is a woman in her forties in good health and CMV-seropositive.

DNA for the CDR3: TGTGCCAGCAGTGACCCACAGGGAGGGTCCAATGGAAACACCATATATTTT. Translating it yields CASSDPQGGSNGNTIYF. The genes are TRBV25-1 and TRBJ1-3, with a weak D call TRBD1 (6 bases). The germline gives CDR1 MGHDK, CDR2 SYGVNS. This CDR3 contains 17 residues. Trimming cost V 3 bases and J 3 bases, with 18 bases left between them.

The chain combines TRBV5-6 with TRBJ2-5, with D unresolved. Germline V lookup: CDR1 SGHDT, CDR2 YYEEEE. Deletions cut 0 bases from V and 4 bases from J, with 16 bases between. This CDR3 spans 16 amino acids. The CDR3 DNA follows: TGTGCCAGCAGCTTGGCCGGAGAAAGTAGAACAGAGACCCAGTACTTC. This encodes CASSLAGESRTETQYF. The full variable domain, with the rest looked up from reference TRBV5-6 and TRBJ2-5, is DAGVTQSPTHLIKTRGQQVTLRCSPKSGHDTVSWYQQALGQGPQFIFQYYEEEERQRGNFPDRFSGHQFPNYSSELNVNALLLGDSALYLCASSLAGESRTETQYFGPGTRLLVL.

CDR3 coding DNA: TGTGCCAGCTCACCAACGGGAACAGATACGCAGTATTTT. It codes for CASSPTGTDTQYF. The chain is built from TRBV18 and TRBJ2-3; TRBD2 might be the D (5 bases). Germline lookup yields CDR1 KGHSH and CDR2 LQKENI. Trimming removed 2 bases at V and 3 bases at J, with 6 bases between. The CDR3 has 13 residues.

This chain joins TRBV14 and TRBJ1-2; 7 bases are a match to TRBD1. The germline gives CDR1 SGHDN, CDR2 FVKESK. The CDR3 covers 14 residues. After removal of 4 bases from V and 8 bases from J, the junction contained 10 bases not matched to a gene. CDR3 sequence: CASSPHTQGEGYTF. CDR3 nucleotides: TGTGCCAGCAGCCCCCACACCCAGGGGGAAGGCTACACCTTC.

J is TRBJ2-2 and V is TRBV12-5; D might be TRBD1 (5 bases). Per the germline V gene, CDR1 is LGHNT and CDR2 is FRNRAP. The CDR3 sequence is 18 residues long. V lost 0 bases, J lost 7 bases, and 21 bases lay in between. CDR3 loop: CASGLVAGPRALSGELFF. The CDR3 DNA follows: TGTGCTAGTGGTTTGGTAGCAGGGCCACGCGCTTTGAGCGGGGAGCTGTTTTTT.

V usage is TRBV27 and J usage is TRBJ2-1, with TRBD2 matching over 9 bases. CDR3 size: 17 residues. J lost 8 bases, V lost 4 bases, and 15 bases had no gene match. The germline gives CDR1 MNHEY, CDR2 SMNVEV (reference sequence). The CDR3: CASSSLVLAGTGHEQFF. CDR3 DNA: TGTGCCAGCAGTTCCCTTGTCCTAGCGGGGACGGGGCATGAGCAGTTCTTC.

This chain's CDR3 is CASGSSPLHF. As DNA, the CDR3 is TGTGCCAGCGGGAGTTCACCCCTCCACTTT. This chain uses TRBV28 with TRBJ1-6; D is unclear. The V and J ends lost 8 bases and 9 bases respectively, with 5 bases between them. CDR3 length: 10 amino acids. CDR1 is MDHEN, CDR2 SYDVKM, per germline.

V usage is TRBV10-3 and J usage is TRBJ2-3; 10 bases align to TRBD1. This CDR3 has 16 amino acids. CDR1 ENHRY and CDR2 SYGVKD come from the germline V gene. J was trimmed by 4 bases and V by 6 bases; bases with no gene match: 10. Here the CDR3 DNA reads TGTGCCATCAGCCCCTCCCCTGGACAGGGGGCAGATACGCAGTATTTT. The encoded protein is CAISPSPGQGADTQYF.

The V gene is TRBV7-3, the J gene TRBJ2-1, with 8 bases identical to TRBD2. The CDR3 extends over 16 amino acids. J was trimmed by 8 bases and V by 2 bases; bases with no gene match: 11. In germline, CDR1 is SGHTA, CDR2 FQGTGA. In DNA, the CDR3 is TGTGCCAGCAGCTTATCGGCCTCCGGGACTAGTGATGAGCAGTTCTTC. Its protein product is CASSLSASGTSDEQFF.

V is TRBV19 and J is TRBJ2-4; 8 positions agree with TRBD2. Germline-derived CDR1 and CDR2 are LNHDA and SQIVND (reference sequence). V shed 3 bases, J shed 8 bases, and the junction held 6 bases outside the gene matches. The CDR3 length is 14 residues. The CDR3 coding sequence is TGTGCCAGTAGTATCGGGGGGGGAAGGGACATTCAGTACTTC. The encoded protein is CASSIGGGRDIQYF. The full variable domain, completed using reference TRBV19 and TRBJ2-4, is DGGITQSPKYLFRKEGQNVTLSCEQNLNHDAMYWYRQDPGQGLRLIYYSQIVNDFQKGDIAEGYSVSREKKESFPLTVTSAQKNPTAFYLCASSIGGGRDIQYFGAGTRLSVL.

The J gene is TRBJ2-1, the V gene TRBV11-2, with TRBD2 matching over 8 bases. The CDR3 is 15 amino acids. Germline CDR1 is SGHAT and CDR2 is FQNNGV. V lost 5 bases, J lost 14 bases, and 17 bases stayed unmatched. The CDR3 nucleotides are TGTGCCAGCAGCCCTGCGAGCGGGAGAACCTCAATTAAGTTCTTC. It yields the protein CASSPASGRTSIKFF. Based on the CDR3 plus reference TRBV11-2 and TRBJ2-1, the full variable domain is EAGVAQSPRYKIIEKRQSVAFWCNPISGHATLYWYQQILGQGPKLLIQFQNNGVVDDSQLPKDRFSAERLKGVDSTLKIQPAKLEDSAVYLCASSPASGRTSIKFFGPGTRLTVL.

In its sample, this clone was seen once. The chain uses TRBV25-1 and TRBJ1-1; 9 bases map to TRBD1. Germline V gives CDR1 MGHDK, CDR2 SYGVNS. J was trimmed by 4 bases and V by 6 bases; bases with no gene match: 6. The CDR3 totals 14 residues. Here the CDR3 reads CASSKTGGSTEAFF. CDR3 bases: TGTGCCAGCAGCAAGACAGGGGGGAGCACTGAAGCTTTCTTT.

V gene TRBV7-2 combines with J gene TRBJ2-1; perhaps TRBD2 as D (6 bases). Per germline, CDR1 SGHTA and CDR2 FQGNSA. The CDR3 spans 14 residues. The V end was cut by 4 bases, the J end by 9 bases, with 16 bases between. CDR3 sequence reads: CASSSSGPFSEQFF. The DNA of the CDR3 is TGTGCCAGCAGCTCAAGCGGGCCGTTCTCTGAGCAGTTCTTC.

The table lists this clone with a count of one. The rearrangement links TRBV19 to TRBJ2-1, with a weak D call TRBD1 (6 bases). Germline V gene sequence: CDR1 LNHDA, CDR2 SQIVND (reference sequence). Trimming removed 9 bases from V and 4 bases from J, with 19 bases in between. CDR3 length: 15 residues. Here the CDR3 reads CASCGQPYSYNEQFF. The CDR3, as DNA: TGTGCCAGCTGTGGACAGCCCTACTCATACAATGAGCAGTTCTTC.

CDR3 nucleotides: TGTGCCAGTACCCTTGGGGCATATCAGCCCCAGCATTTT. It encodes CASTLGAYQPQHF. The chain combines TRBV19 with TRBJ1-5; the D gene is possibly TRBD1 (5 bases). The CDR3 is 13 residues long. V gave up 7 bases and J gave up 5 bases, with 12 bases separating them. Germline V gene lookup returns CDR1 LNHDA and CDR2 SQIVND (reference sequence).

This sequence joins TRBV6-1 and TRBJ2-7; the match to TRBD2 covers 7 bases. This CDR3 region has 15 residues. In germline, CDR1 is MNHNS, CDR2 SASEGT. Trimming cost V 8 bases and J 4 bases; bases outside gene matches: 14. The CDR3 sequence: CASAPERGSIYEQYF. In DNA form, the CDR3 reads TGTGCCAGCGCACCCGAGCGGGGTTCTATTTACGAGCAGTACTTC.

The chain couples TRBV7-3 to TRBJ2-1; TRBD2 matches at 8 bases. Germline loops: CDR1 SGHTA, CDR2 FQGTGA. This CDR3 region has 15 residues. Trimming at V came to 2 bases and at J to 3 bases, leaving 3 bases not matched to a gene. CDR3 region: CASSLRSGVYNEQFF. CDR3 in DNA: TGTGCCAGCAGCTTACGTAGCGGGGTCTACAATGAGCAGTTCTTC.

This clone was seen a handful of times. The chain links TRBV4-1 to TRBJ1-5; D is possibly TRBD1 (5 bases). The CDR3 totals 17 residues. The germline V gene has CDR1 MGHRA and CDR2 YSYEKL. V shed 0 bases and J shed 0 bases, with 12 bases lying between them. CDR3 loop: CASSQDRLGVSNQPQHF. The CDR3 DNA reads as TGCGCCAGCAGCCAAGACCGTCTAGGGGTTAGCAATCAGCCCCAGCATTTT.

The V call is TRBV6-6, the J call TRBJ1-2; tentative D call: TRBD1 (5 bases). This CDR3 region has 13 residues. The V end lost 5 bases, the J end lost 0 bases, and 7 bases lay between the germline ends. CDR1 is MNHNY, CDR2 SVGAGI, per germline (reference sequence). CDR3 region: CASSRQTNYGYTF. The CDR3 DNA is TGTGCCAGCAGTCGACAGACTAACTATGGCTACACCTTC.

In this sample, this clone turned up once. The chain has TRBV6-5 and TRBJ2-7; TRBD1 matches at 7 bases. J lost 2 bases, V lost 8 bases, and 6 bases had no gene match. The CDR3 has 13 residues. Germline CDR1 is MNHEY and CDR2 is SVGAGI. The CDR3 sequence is CASRRTGAYEQYF. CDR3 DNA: TGTGCCAGCCGCCGGACAGGCGCCTACGAGCAGTACTTC.

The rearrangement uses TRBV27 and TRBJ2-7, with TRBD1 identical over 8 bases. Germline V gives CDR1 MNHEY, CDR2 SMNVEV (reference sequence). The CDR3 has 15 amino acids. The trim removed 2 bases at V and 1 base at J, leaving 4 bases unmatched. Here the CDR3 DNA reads TGTGCCAGCAGTTTAAAGAGACAGGGGTCCTACGAGCAGTACTTC. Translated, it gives CASSLKRQGSYEQYF.

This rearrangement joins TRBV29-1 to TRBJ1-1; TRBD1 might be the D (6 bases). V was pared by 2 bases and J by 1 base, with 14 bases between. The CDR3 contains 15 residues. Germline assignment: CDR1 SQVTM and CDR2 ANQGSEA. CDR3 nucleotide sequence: TGCAGCGTTGAAAGGGGCGGGGGCGCGAACACTGAAGCTTTCTTT. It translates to CSVERGGGANTEAFF.

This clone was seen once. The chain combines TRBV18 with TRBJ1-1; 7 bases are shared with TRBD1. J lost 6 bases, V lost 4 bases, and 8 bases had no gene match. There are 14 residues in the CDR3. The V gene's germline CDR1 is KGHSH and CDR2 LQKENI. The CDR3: CASSLGQGVAEAFF. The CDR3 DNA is TGTGCCAGCTCACTGGGGCAGGGGGTCGCTGAAGCTTTCTTT.

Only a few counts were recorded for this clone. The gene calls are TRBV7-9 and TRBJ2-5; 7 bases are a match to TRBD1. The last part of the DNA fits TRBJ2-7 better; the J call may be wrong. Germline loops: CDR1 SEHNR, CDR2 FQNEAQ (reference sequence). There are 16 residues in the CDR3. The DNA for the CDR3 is TGTGCCAGCAGCTTAGGCCCCCGGGACAGAAAATACGAGCAGTACTTC. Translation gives CASSLGPRDRKYEQYF.

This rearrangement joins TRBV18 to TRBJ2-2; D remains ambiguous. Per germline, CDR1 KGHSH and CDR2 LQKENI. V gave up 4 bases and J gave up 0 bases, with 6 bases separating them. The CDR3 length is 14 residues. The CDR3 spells CASSRGPNTGELFF. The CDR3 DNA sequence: TGTGCCAGCTCACGTGGCCCGAACACCGGGGAGCTGTTTTTT.

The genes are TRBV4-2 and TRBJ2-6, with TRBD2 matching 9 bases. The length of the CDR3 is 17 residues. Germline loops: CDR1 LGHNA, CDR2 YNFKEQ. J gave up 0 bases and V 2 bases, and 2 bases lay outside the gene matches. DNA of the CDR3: TGTGCCAGCAGCCAACTAGCGGGGTTCTCTGGGGCCAACGTCCTGACTTTC. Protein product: CASSQLAGFSGANVLTF.

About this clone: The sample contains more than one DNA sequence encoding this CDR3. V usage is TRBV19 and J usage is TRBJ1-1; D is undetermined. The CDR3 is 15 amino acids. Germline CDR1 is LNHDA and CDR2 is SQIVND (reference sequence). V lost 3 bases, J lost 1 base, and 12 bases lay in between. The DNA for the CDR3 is TGTGCCAGTAGTATGGCAGGCAGGTCGAACACTGAAGCTTTCTTT. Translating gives CASSMAGRSNTEAFF.

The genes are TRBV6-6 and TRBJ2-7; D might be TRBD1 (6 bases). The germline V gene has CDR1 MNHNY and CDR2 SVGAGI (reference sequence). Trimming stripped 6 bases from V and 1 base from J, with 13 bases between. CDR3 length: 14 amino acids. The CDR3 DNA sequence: TGTGCCAGCAGCACGGACAGCGGATCCTACGAGCAGTACTTC. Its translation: CASSTDSGSYEQYF.

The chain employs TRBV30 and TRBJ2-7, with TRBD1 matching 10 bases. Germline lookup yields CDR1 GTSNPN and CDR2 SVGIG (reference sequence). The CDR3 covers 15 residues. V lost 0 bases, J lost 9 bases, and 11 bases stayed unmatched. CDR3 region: CAWSVSRDRGRGQYF. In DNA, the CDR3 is TGTGCCTGGAGTGTAAGTCGAGACAGGGGGCGCGGGCAGTACTTC.

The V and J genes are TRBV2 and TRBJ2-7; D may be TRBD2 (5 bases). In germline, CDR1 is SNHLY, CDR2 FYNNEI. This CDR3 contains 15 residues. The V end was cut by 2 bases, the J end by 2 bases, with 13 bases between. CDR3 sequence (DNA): TGTGCCAGCAGTGAAATGTGGGAGAGAGCCTACGAGCAGTACTTC. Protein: CASSEMWERAYEQYF.